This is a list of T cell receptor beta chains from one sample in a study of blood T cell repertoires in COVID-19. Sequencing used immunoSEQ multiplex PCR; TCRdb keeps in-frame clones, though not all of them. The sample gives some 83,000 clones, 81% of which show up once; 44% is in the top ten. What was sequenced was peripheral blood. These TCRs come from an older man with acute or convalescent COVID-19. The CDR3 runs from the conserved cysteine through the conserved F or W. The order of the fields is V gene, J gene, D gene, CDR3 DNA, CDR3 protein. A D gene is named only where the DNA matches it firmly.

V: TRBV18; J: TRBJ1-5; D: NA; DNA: TGTGCCAGCTCACCGGGAAGGGGAAGCAATCAGCCCCAGCATTTT; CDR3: CASSPGRGSNQPQHF
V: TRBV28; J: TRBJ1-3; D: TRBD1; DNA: TGTGCCAGCAGTTTTCTCCCGGACAGCAGGGGGCCTGGAAACACCATATATTTT; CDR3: CASSFLPDSRGPGNTIYF
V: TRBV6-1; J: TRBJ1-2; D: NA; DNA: TGTGCCAGCAGGCCTATTCGGGGGTCCTACTATGGCTACACCTTC; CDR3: CASRPIRGSYYGYTF
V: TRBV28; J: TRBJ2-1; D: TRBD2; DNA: TGTGCCAGCAGGACTAGCGGGAGGGGATCCAATGAGCAGTTCTTC; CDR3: CASRTSGRGSNEQFF
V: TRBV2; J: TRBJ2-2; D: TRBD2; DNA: TGTGCCAGCAGTTCCCTAGCGGACACCGGGGAGCTGTTTTTT; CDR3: CASSSLADTGELFF
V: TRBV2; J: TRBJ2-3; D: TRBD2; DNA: TGTGCCAGCAGTAAAGGACTAGCGGGGGCAGATACGCAGTATTTT; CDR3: CASSKGLAGADTQYF
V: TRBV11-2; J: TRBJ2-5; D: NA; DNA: TGTGCCAGCAGCTTAGATCTTTGGCAGGCGATACAAGAGACCCAGTACTTC; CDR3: CASSLDLWQAIQETQYF
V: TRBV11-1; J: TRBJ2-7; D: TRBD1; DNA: TGTGCCAGCAGCATCAGGGGGCAAGAGCAGTACTTC; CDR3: CASSIRGQEQYF
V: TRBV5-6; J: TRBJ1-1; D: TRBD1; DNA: TGTGCCAGCAGCAGGTGGACAGGCCGTGAAGCTTTCTTT; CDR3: CASSRWTGREAFF
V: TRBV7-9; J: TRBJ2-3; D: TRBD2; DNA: TGTGCCAGCAGCTTAGGATATAGCGGGAGACCCATAGATACGCAGTATTTT; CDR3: CASSLGYSGRPIDTQYF